A single sample gave rise to the 21 T cell receptor beta chains below, sequenced in a study of T cell responses to AZD1222 COVID-19 vaccine. Sequenced by immunoSEQ multiplex PCR; TCRdb stores in-frame clones only, minus some. The sample contains around 150,000 clones, 94% of which appear only once. The sample here was peripheral blood, taken 28 days after the second AZD1222 dose. The receptors were sampled from an adult who received the AZD1222 COVID-19 vaccine.

V is TRBV5-8 and J is TRBJ1-6, with 9 nucleotides matching TRBD1. V lost 6 bases to trimming and J lost 14 bases; unmatched junction nucleotides: 15. Germline-derived CDR1 and CDR2 are SGHTS and YDEGEE. The CDR3 has 15 residues. The chain's CDR3 is CASTPGQGPVGALHF. The CDR3 DNA is TGTGCCAGCACTCCCGGACAGGGGCCCGTGGGAGCCCTCCACTTT.

The genes are TRBV2 and TRBJ2-7, with D unresolved. The CDR3 runs to 13 residues. V dropped 8 bases and J dropped 0 bases, with 11 bases sitting between them. The germline V gene has CDR1 SNHLY and CDR2 FYNNEI. The CDR3 sequence: CASHSMGSYEQYF. Here the CDR3 DNA reads TGTGCCAGCCATTCCATGGGCTCCTACGAGCAGTACTTC.

The V gene is TRBV19, the J gene TRBJ2-1; D not resolved. The CDR3 extends over 13 amino acids. In germline, CDR1 is LNHDA, CDR2 SQIVND (reference sequence). The V and J ends lost 5 bases and 2 bases respectively, with 7 bases between them. The CDR3 bases are TGTGCCAGTAGTGCGGTACCCTACAATGAGCAGTTCTTC. The encoded protein is CASSAVPYNEQFF.

The gene calls are TRBV6-5 and TRBJ2-7; 8 nucleotides line up with TRBD1. Unmatched junction bases numbered 6, after V lost 2 bases and J lost 0 bases. This CDR3 is built from 16 residues. Germline assignment: CDR1 MNHEY and CDR2 SVGAGI. CDR3 loop: CASSYTGQAFSYEQYF. The DNA of the CDR3 is TGTGCCAGCAGTTACACGGGACAGGCCTTCTCCTACGAGCAGTACTTC.

This sequence joins TRBV13 and TRBJ1-1; 7 nucleotides line up with TRBD1. The CDR3 has 13 residues. Germline values: CDR1 PRHDT, CDR2 FYEKMQ (reference sequence). Trimming removed 5 bases from V and 8 bases from J; junction bases left unmatched: 8. In DNA, the CDR3 is TGTGCCAGCAGCCCTGGGACAGCCAGGGAAGCTTTCTTT. Translated: CASSPGTAREAFF.

The rearrangement uses TRBV7-8 and TRBJ2-5, with a weak D call TRBD2 (6 bases). Trimming removed 7 bases from V and 4 bases from J, with 25 bases in between. The germline gives CDR1 SGHVS, CDR2 FQNEAQ. The CDR3 covers 17 residues. CDR3 nucleotide sequence: TGTGCCAGCATCCCCTGGCGGGACGAACCCTCCGCAGAGACCCAGTACTTC. Its protein product is CASIPWRDEPSAETQYF.

V is TRBV6-1 and J is TRBJ2-2; 7 bases fit TRBD1. Germline trimming cut 3 bases from V and 3 bases from J; bases unmatched to any gene: 7. Germline CDR1 reads MNHNS; CDR2 reads SASEGT. CDR3 length equals 16 residues. CDR3 in DNA: TGTGCCAGCAGTGACGTAGGGGGCCCCGACACCGGGGAGCTGTTTTTT. This codes for CASSDVGGPDTGELFF.

The chain recombines TRBV30 with TRBJ1-2; TRBD1 might be the D (5 bases). With 4 bases removed from V and 8 bases from J, the gap between germline ends came to 14 bases. CDR3 length: 12 amino acids. Germline CDR1 and CDR2: GTSNPN and SVGIG (reference sequence). Here the CDR3 reads CAWTGSAYGYTF. The CDR3 DNA reads as TGTGCCTGGACAGGGTCGGCATACGGCTACACCTTC.

This chain joins TRBV4-2 and TRBJ1-1; 8 bases are shared with TRBD1. Looked up from germline, CDR1 is LGHNA and CDR2 is YNFKEQ. The CDR3 extends over 16 amino acids. Trimming removed 5 bases from V and 1 base from J; junction bases left unmatched: 9. The CDR3 nucleotides are TGTGCCAGCAGCGGCACGACAGGGGCCCCGAACACTGAAGCTTTCTTT. It specifies CASSGTTGAPNTEAFF.

The chain couples TRBV14 to TRBJ2-1; 7 bases map to TRBD2. The V and J ends lost 4 bases and 4 bases, in that order; junction bases with no gene match: 22. The CDR3 has 20 amino acids. Per the germline V gene, CDR1 is SGHDN and CDR2 is FVKESK. In DNA form, the CDR3 reads TGTGCCAGCAGCCCCGGAGCTGGGACCTGGGGCGGGAGAGTATACAATGAGCAGTTCTTC. This sequence encodes CASSPGAGTWGGRVYNEQFF.

V is TRBV2 and J is TRBJ2-1, with 7 bases aligning to TRBD2. Germline lookup yields CDR1 SNHLY and CDR2 FYNNEI. The CDR3 length is 15 residues. The V gene end was trimmed by 6 bases and the J gene end by 1 base; junction bases not matched to a gene: 6. The CDR3 DNA follows: TGTGCCAGCAGCCCCAGCGGGAATTCCTACAATGAGCAGTTCTTC. It is translated as CASSPSGNSYNEQFF.

The chain is built from TRBV5-4 and TRBJ2-3; 12 bases fit TRBD2. V trimming: 4 bases; J trimming: 5 bases; junction bases outside the gene matches: 17. The CDR3 extends over 19 amino acids. The germline V gene encodes CDR1 SGHNT and CDR2 YYREEE (reference sequence). The CDR3 DNA is TGTGCCAGCAGCCCCCCCCCGGGGAAGACTAGCGGGGGAGAAGATACGCAGTATTTT. Its protein product is CASSPPPGKTSGGEDTQYF.

This clone appeared once. The V and J genes are TRBV5-1 and TRBJ1-2, with 9 bases fitting TRBD1. Germline V CDR1 and CDR2: SGHRS, YFSETQ. The CDR3 is 16 amino acids. The ends lost 4 bases at V and 6 bases at J; junction bases unmatched: 13. CDR3 DNA sequence: TGCGCCAGCAGCCCCAGACAGGGGGAGACTTACGATGGCTACACCTTC. This sequence encodes CASSPRQGETYDGYTF.

This clone has just one count. The chain couples TRBV21-1 to TRBJ2-7. TRBV21-1 is labeled a pseudogene. This CDR3 region has 17 residues. The CDR3 is CASSKINGDLGTYEQYF. CDR3 coding DNA: TGTGCCAGCAGCAAAATTAATGGGGACCTAGGGACCTACGAGCAGTACTTC.

V is TRBV7-6 and J is TRBJ2-3; 7 positions agree with TRBD1. From germline, CDR1 is SGHVS and CDR2 FNYEAQ. The CDR3 length is 15 residues. V lost 4 bases to trimming and J lost 1 base; unmatched junction nucleotides: 5. The CDR3 DNA reads as TGTGCCAGCAGCTCCTCGACAGGGCGCACAGATACGCAGTATTTT. Amino acid sequence: CASSSSTGRTDTQYF.

The gene calls are TRBV5-1 and TRBJ2-7; D may be TRBD2 (6 bases). CDR1 is SGHRS, CDR2 YFSETQ, per germline. Trimming left V 5 bases short and J 8 bases short, with 23 bases between. This CDR3 spans 15 amino acids. DNA of the CDR3: TGCGCCAGCAGGGGGGGAGAGATTCGGAATAGTAAGCAGTACTTC. This sequence encodes CASRGGEIRNSKQYF.

The V call is TRBV18, the J call TRBJ2-7; TRBD1 matches 7 bases. The CDR3 length is 15 residues. Germline V CDR1 and CDR2: KGHSH, LQKENI. With 3 bases clipped from V and 2 bases from J, the junction kept 7 bases outside the gene matches. The CDR3 nucleotides are TGTGCCAGCTCACCTTCAGGGACAGCCCCCTACGAGCAGTACTTC. This sequence encodes CASSPSGTAPYEQYF.

This sequence joins TRBV10-3 and TRBJ2-2, with D maybe TRBD2 (6 bases). The CDR3 spans 13 residues. From germline, CDR1 is ENHRY and CDR2 SYGVKD. V lost 6 bases and J lost 6, with 11 bases in between. CDR3 nucleotides: TGTGCCATCAGCCGACTAGTCTCCGGGGAGCTGTTTTTT. Translating it yields CAISRLVSGELFF.

The rearrangement joins TRBV27 to TRBJ1-1, with 11 bases matching TRBD1. The CDR3 is 15 amino acids. V shed 2 bases and J 5 bases; nucleotides not matched to a gene: 4. Germline-derived CDR1 and CDR2 are MNHEY and SMNVEV (reference sequence). Here the CDR3 reads CASSLGQGAGTEAFF. Written as DNA, the CDR3 is TGTGCCAGCAGTTTAGGACAGGGGGCCGGAACTGAAGCTTTCTTT.

V usage is TRBV5-8 and J usage is TRBJ2-1, with 12 bases matching TRBD2. V shed 3 bases and J 7 bases; nucleotides not matched to a gene: 11. Germline assignment: CDR1 SGHTS and CDR2 YDEGEE. The CDR3 totals 17 residues. CDR3 loop: CASSSGGGLAGLNEQFF. DNA of the CDR3: TGTGCCAGCAGCTCGGGGGGAGGACTAGCGGGATTGAATGAGCAGTTCTTC.

J is TRBJ1-3 and V is TRBV12-3 or TRBV12-4; no clear D. CDR3 length equals 11 residues. V lost 7 bases to trimming and J lost 7 bases, with 8 bases between them. The CDR3: CASTLLNTIYF. The CDR3 DNA reads as TGTGCCAGCACCCTTTTGAACACCATATATTTT.